This TCR beta chain was observed in a study of T-cell reconstitution after alpha-beta-depleted transplantation in children. Study-level findings and limits: A year post-transplant, T-cell counts and diversity derived mostly from newly produced T cells. Expanded graft clones numbering several hundred reportedly gave rise to alpha-beta T cells about two months after transplant. Where some patients showed high TCRbeta diversity at day 60, it came from recipient T cells and thymic progenitors that had survived.

The CDR3 extends over 15 amino acids. With 5 bases removed from V and 3 bases from J, the gap between germline ends came to 15 bases. About this clonotype: Its specificity is unknown.

Unique molecular identifiers were built into the TCRbeta library. TCRdb re-called the PCR reads through MiXCR, storing one row per CDR3 protein. Of approximately 110,000 distinct CDR3 sequences listed, roughly 23% are singletons. The chain combines TRBV12-3 or TRBV12-4 with TRBJ2-3; perhaps TRBD1 as D (5 bases). The sequence derives from a male patient aged 2 to 10 who had a stem cell transplant for chronic granulomatous disease, so the T cells may come from the graft donor. The material was PBMCs, mostly from graft donor cells, obtained 180 days after TCRalphabeta/CD19-depleted stem cell transplant. As DNA, the CDR3 is TGTGCCAGCAGTATCCGGGCCCAGGGAACAGATACGCAGTATTTT. Translation: CASSIRAQGTDTQYF.